This TCR beta chain was sequenced during a study of T cell responses to AZD1222 COVID-19 vaccine. Assay: immunoSEQ multiplex PCR; the TCRdb copy retains only in-frame clones and omits some. The sample lists roughly 140,000 clones; roughly 88% were seen once. A single count supports this clone. What it binds is unknown. Study results and limitations: Repertoire sampling was restricted to post-peak T cell response timepoints. Among spike-specific TCRs, nearly half reportedly target unmutated variant regions. Donors were mostly white British, more females; clonal diversity possibly underestimated.

It was second doses at about 4 or about 12 weeks that were pooled. Germline V lookup: CDR1 SGHDT, CDR2 YYEEEE. V was trimmed by 3 bases and J by 0 bases, leaving 9 bases between them. The CDR3 runs 14 residues. The sequence derives from an adult who received the AZD1222 COVID-19 vaccine. The sequencing used peripheral blood, collected 28 days after the second AZD1222 dose. V is TRBV5-6 and J is TRBJ1-2; a possible D gene is TRBD1 (5 bases). CDR3 in DNA: TGTGCCAGCAGCTCCCAGGGAGCTAACTATGGCTACACCTTC. Translated: CASSSQGANYGYTF.